The present T cell receptor (beta chain) was sequenced within a study of T-cell memory formation after mild COVID-19. Overall study context: TCR clustering was largely donor specific. Overall study findings and caveats: Pre-infection memory harbored some responding clones, suggesting cross-reactive memory joined. The study found balanced CD4/CD8 in clones contracting day 15 to 85 and a CD4+ lean in later expanders. CD8+ contracting clones occupied EMRA, while CD4+ ones occupied mainly CM and EM.

This clonotype was seen a handful of times. Its antigen is not identified. Via MiXCR, TCRdb re-called the 5' RACE reads, giving one row per CDR3 protein. The table has over 350,000 distinct CDR3 sequences, around 24% seen once. The TCR was taken from an adult woman who had mild COVID-19 (a few samples of this study predate the infection). Cell type and time point are not known. Sequenced sample: PBMCs or a T cell subset sorted from them (not recorded which).

CDR3 loop: CASSPGHSNTEAFF. CDR3 DNA sequence: TGTGCCAGCAGCCCGGGACACTCGAACACTGAAGCTTTCTTT. The chain is built from TRBV7-3 and TRBJ1-1; D may be TRBD1 (6 bases). With 5 bases removed from V and 1 base from J, the gap between germline ends came to 11 bases. This CDR3 region has 14 residues. Germline lookup yields CDR1 SGHTA and CDR2 FQGTGA.